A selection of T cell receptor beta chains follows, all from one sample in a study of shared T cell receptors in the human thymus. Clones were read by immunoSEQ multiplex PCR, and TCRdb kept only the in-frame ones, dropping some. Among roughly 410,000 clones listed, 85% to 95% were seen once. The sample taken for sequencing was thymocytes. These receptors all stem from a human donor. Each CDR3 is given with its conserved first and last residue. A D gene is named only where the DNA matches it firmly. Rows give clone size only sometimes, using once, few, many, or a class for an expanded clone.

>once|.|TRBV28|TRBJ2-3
TGTGCCAGCAGTTTGAAGGCAGATACGCAGTATTTT
CASSLKADTQYF
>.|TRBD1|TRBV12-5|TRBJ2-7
TGTGCTAGTGGTTTCGCAACCGGACAGGGGTCGTACGAGCAGTACTTC
CASGFATGQGSYEQYF
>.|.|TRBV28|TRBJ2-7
TGTGCCAGCTGTAATCTGGGGGAGTGGGGCGAGCAGTACTTC
CASCNLGEWGEQYF
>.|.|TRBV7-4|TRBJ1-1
TGTGCCAGCAGACCCACGAGAAAGGCTGAAGCTTTCTTT
CASRPTRKAEAFF
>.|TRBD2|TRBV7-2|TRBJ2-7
TGTGCCAGCAGCTTAGTTTGGGTAGCGGGAGTTCACGAGCAGTACTTC
CASSLVWVAGVHEQYF
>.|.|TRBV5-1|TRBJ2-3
TGCGCCAGCAGCTTGGGAGTAAACAGGGATTCGGCAGGTACGCAGTATTTT
CASSLGVNRDSAGTQYF
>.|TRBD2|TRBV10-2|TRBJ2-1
TGCGCCAGCAGTGACCGGACTAGCGGGAGCCCCATATACAATGAGCAGTTCTTC
CASSDRTSGSPIYNEQFF
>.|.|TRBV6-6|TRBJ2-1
TGTGCCAGCAGTTCGGCCCACAGGGTGGGGAGTGAGCAGTTCTTC
CASSSAHRVGSEQFF
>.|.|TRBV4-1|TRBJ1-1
TGCGCCAGCAGCCAAGATAAGGGCATTTTGAACACTGAAGCTTTCTTT
CASSQDKGILNTEAFF
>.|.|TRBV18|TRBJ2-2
TGTGCCAGCTCACCGCCCACCGGAGCGAACACCGGGGAGCTGTTTTTT
CASSPPTGANTGELFF
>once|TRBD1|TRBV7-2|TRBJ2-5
TGTGCCAGCAGCAAGAGGACAGGGGGTATAGAGACCCAGTACTTC
CASSKRTGGIETQYF
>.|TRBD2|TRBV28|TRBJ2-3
TGTGCCAGCACCCAAAATCATCGGACTAGCATGGCAGATACGCAGTATTTT
CASTQNHRTSMADTQYF
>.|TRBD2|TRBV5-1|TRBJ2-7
TGCGCCAGCAGCTTGGGCAGCGGGAGCTACGAGCAGTACTTC
CASSLGSGSYEQYF
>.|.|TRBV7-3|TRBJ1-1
TGTGCCAGCAGCTGGGGGGCAGGAGGGAACACTGAAGCTTTCTTT
CASSWGAGGNTEAFF
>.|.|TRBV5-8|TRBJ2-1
TGTGCCAGCAACTTAAGGAGGAATGAGCAGTTCTTC
CASNLRRNEQFF
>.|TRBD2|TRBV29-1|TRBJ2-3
TGCAGCGCTCCGGGACTAGCGGGTAGCACAGATACGCAGTATTTT
CSAPGLAGSTDTQYF
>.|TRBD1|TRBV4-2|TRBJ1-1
TGTGCCAGCAGCCAAGATCTCAGGGGGGTAGCGAACACTGAAGCTTTCTTT
CASSQDLRGVANTEAFF
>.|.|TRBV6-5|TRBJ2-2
TGTGCCAGCAGTTACCCGGACGGCGGGAACACCGGGGAGCTGTTTTTT
CASSYPDGGNTGELFF
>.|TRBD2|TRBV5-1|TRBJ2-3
TGCGCCAGCAGCTTGGCCTGGTCGGGGGCAACTAGCGGGGCTAGCACAGATACGCAGTATTTT
CASSLAWSGATSGASTDTQYF
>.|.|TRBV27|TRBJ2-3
TGTGCCAGCAGTTTATCTGGCAGGCTCCAACCTACGCAGTATTTT
CASSLSGRLQPTQYF
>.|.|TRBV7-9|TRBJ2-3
TGTGCCAGCCCCGACCCGACAGGAAAGTTCACAGATACGCAGTATTTT
CASPDPTGKFTDTQYF
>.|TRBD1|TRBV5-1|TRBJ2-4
TGCGCCAGCAGCCTGGGACAGCCTTTTACCAAAAACATTCAGTACTTC
CASSLGQPFTKNIQYF
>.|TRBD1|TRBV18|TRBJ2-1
TGTGCCAGCTCAGGACAGGGGGCCAGTATCCCTCAGATCAATGAGCAGTTCTTC
CASSGQGASIPQINEQFF